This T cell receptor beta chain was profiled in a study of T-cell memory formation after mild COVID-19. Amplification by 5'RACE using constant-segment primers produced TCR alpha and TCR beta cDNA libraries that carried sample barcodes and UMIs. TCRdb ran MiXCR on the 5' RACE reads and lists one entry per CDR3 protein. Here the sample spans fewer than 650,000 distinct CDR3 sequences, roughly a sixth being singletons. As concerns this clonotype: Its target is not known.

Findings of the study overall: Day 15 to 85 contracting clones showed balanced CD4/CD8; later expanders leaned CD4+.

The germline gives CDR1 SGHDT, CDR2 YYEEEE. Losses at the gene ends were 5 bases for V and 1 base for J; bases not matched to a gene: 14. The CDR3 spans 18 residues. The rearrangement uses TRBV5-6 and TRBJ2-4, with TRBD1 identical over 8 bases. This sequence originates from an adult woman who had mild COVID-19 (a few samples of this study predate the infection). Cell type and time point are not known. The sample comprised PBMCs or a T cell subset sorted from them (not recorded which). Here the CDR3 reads CASREKTGTGDAKNIQYF. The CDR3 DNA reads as TGTGCCAGCAGGGAAAAGACCGGGACAGGAGATGCCAAAAACATTCAGTACTTC. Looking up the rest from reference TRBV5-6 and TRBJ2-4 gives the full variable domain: DAGVTQSPTHLIKTRGQQVTLRCSPKSGHDTVSWYQQALGQGPQFIFQYYEEEERQRGNFPDRFSGHQFPNYSSELNVNALLLGDSALYLCASREKTGTGDAKNIQYFGAGTRLSVL.